Listed here are 11 T cell receptor beta chains from one sample, sequenced in a study of PD-1 blockade in classical Hodgkin lymphoma. Noted time point: newly diagnosed, previously untreated cHL patient sample. Assay: immunoSEQ multiplex PCR; the TCRdb copy retains only in-frame clones and omits some. The sample has 25,000 to 30,000 clones, roughly nine tenths seen once; the top ten hold roughly 3.8%. The specimen was peripheral blood mononuclear cells (PBMCs). Receptors were obtained from a human donor with classical Hodgkin lymphoma.

This chain links TRBV5-1 with TRBJ2-3; TRBD2 matches 10 bases. The ends lost 0 bases at V and 0 bases at J; junction bases unmatched: 4. This CDR3 is built from 17 residues. CDR1 SGHRS and CDR2 YFSETQ come from the germline V gene. Here the CDR3 reads CASSLALAGPSTDTQYF. CDR3 coding DNA: TGCGCCAGCAGCTTGGCACTAGCGGGACCCAGCACAGATACGCAGTATTTT.

V gene TRBV7-8 combines with J gene TRBJ1-2; 10 positions agree with TRBD1. V was clipped by 5 bases and J by 7 bases; unmatched bases: 16. The CDR3 covers 17 residues. Germline assignment: CDR1 SGHVS and CDR2 FQNEAQ. CDR3 residues: CASSPRDRGIAGGGYTF. CDR3 in DNA: TGTGCCAGCAGCCCCCGGGACAGGGGAATAGCGGGAGGTGGCTACACCTTC.

V usage is TRBV9 and J usage is TRBJ2-7; D perhaps matches TRBD2 (5 bases). Trimming pared 1 base from V and 1 base from J, leaving 9 bases between. The CDR3 has 14 residues. The germline gives CDR1 SGDLS, CDR2 YYNGEE. CDR3 region: CASSVSGQSYEQYF. CDR3 bases: TGTGCCAGCAGCGTAAGCGGCCAATCCTACGAGCAGTACTTC.

The J gene is TRBJ1-2, the V gene TRBV14; perhaps TRBD1 as D (6 bases). CDR1 and CDR2 (germline): SGHDN, FVKESK. The length of the CDR3 is 13 residues. V was cut by 3 bases and J by 5 bases, with 10 bases left in between. The CDR3 is CASSQNTGYGYTF. The DNA of the CDR3 is TGTGCCAGCAGCCAGAATACAGGGTATGGCTACACCTTC. The whole variable domain, remainder taken from reference TRBV14 and TRBJ1-2, is EAGVTQFPSHSVIEKGQTVTLRCDPISGHDNLYWYRRVMGKEIKFLLHFVKESKQDESGMPNNRFLAERTGGTYSTLKVQPAELEDSGVYFCASSQNTGYGYTFGSGTRLTVV.

The V call is TRBV10-1, the J call TRBJ2-3; D is ambiguous. CDR3 length equals 17 residues. Germline V gene sequence: CDR1 WNHNN, CDR2 SYGVQD (reference sequence). V was trimmed by 3 bases and J by 1 base, leaving 17 bases between them. CDR3 bases: TGCGCCAGCAGTGACGTCGCGAGCTCTGAAGGCACAGATACGCAGTATTTT. Translation: CASSDVASSEGTDTQYF.

The chain carries TRBV5-1 and TRBJ1-1; no firm D call. Trimming removed 4 bases from V and 6 bases from J, with 10 bases in between. This CDR3 region has 12 residues. Germline V lookup: CDR1 SGHRS, CDR2 YFSETQ. As DNA, the CDR3 is TGCGCCAGCAGCCCACCGGGTCCTGAAGCTTTCTTT. Translation gives CASSPPGPEAFF.

This clone has just one count. The chain uses TRBV5-1 and TRBJ2-7; D might be TRBD2 (5 bases). This CDR3 has 15 residues. The germline V gene has CDR1 SGHRS and CDR2 YFSETQ. The germline V and J ends were trimmed by 0 bases and 7 bases, with 17 bases remaining between them. CDR3 DNA sequence: TGCGCCAGCAGCTTGGAGTCTCTAGCTGTCCGGGAGCAGTACTTC. This codes for CASSLESLAVREQYF.

The chain carries TRBV4-3 and TRBJ2-5; the match to TRBD2 covers 14 bases. Per the germline V gene, CDR1 is LGHNA and CDR2 is YSLEER. CDR3 size: 16 residues. Trimming took 4 bases from V and 2 from J; bases not matched to a gene: 3. CDR3 sequence (DNA): TGCGCCAGCAGCCGGACTAGCGGGAGGAATCAAGAGACCCAGTACTTC. Translated: CASSRTSGRNQETQYF.

The chain combines TRBV28 with TRBJ2-7; the match to TRBD2 covers 8 bases. Per germline, CDR1 MDHEN and CDR2 SYDVKM. The CDR3 loop spans 14 amino acids. The V and J ends lost 8 bases and 4 bases, in that order; junction bases with no gene match: 10. CDR3 in DNA: TGTGCCAGCGCCGGAGCGGGAGCAGGGTACGAGCAGTACTTC. Amino acid sequence: CASAGAGAGYEQYF. Together with reference TRBV28 and TRBJ2-7, the CDR3 gives the full variable domain: DVKVTQSSRYLVKRTGEKVFLECVQDMDHENMFWYRQDPGLGLRLIYFSYDVKMKEKGDIPEGYSVSREKKERFSLILESASTNQTSMYLCASAGAGAGYEQYFGPGTRLTVT.

This clone was seen a handful of times. V usage is TRBV7-8 and J usage is TRBJ1-5; D call uncertain. This CDR3 region has 14 residues. From germline, CDR1 is SGHVS and CDR2 FQNEAQ. Trimming took 2 bases from V and 2 from J, leaving 7 bases between them. Here the CDR3 DNA reads TGTGCCAGCAGCTTACAGGTGGGCAATCAGCCCCAGCATTTT. As protein: CASSLQVGNQPQHF.

V usage is TRBV7-9 and J usage is TRBJ1-5; 8 bases line up with TRBD1. Trimming took 5 bases from V and 0 from J; bases not matched to a gene: 3. Germline V CDR1 and CDR2: SEHNR, FQNEAQ (reference sequence). CDR3 length: 15 amino acids. The CDR3 sequence is CASSAGTGSNQPQHF. The CDR3 bases are TGTGCCAGCAGCGCCGGGACAGGTAGCAATCAGCCCCAGCATTTT.